These 27 T cell receptor beta chains were sequenced from one sample in a study of CD8+ T cells in alopecia areata. Following extraction, RNA underwent reverse transcription to cDNA, which served as the sequencing template. The protocol was immunoSEQ multiplex PCR, while the TCRdb copy is restricted to in-frame clones and leaves out a portion. The sample has about 87,000 clones, about two thirds seen once. Stated treatment: oral pan-JAK inhibitor, 5-10 mg twice daily. The specimen was CD8+ T cells sorted from blood, collected between weeks 43 and 45, from a patient treated with tofacitinib. The source is a human donor with alopecia areata.

J is TRBJ1-1 and V is TRBV23-1, with a tentative D call TRBD1 (6 bases). TRBV23-1 is placed among ORFs of uncertain function. Trimming took 0 bases from V and 9 from J, leaving 8 bases between them. The CDR3 is 12 residues long. The DNA of the CDR3 is TGCGCCAGCAGTCAATCGGACAGAAAAGCTTTCTTT. This gives the protein CASSQSDRKAFF.

The chain recombines TRBV5-5 with TRBJ1-2; D is ambiguous. CDR3 length: 14 residues. Germline CDR1 and CDR2: SGHKS and YYEKEE (reference sequence). V lost 1 base and J 1 base, leaving 8 bases between the germline ends. The CDR3 loop reads CASSLTDGNYGYTF. The CDR3 bases are TGTGCCAGCAGCTTGACCGACGGTAACTATGGCTACACCTTC.

This clone was seen once. The rearrangement uses TRBV30 and TRBJ2-5; D is ambiguous. Germline assignment: CDR1 GTSNPN and CDR2 SVGIG (reference sequence). The CDR3 is 11 residues long. The V gene lost 5 bases and the J gene lost 3 bases, with 7 bases spanning the gap. CDR3 DNA: TGTGCCTGGGGAACAGAAGAGACCCAGTACTTC. This encodes CAWGTEETQYF.

The CDR3 coding sequence is TGTGCCAGCAGCCCTAGCGGGTACTCCTACGAGCAGTACTTC. This sequence encodes CASSPSGYSYEQYF. The chain employs TRBV7-9 and TRBJ2-5; 8 positions agree with TRBD2. Judging by the DNA end, TRBJ2-7 fits better; the J call may be wrong. The CDR3 loop spans 14 amino acids. CDR1 SEHNR and CDR2 FQNEAQ come from the germline V gene (reference sequence).

Regarding this clone: Other nucleotide sequences from this sample produce the same CDR3. V usage is TRBV14 and J usage is TRBJ1-6; D possibly corresponds to TRBD1 (5 bases). The CDR3 sequence is 13 residues long. The ends were cut back, 7 bases at V and 7 bases at J, with 11 bases in the middle. CDR1 is SGHDN, CDR2 FVKESK, per germline. CDR3: CASNWGGNSPLHF. The CDR3 DNA sequence: TGTGCCAGCAACTGGGGGGGGAATTCACCCCTCCACTTT. The whole variable domain, remainder taken from reference TRBV14 and TRBJ1-6, is EAGVTQFPSHSVIEKGQTVTLRCDPISGHDNLYWYRRVMGKEIKFLLHFVKESKQDESGMPNNRFLAERTGGTYSTLKVQPAELEDSGVYFCASNWGGNSPLHFGNGTRLTVT.

The rearrangement uses TRBV7-9 and TRBJ2-3; possibly TRBD2 for D (5 bases). The germline CDR1 and CDR2 sequences are SEHNR and FQNEAQ (reference sequence). The CDR3 loop spans 17 amino acids. V dropped 5 bases and J dropped 0 bases, with 18 bases sitting between them. The CDR3 DNA is TGTGCCAGCAGCCCCGGCGGAGAGGGTCCTAGCACAGATACGCAGTATTTT. Translated: CASSPGGEGPSTDTQYF. The full variable domain, completed using reference TRBV7-9 and TRBJ2-3, is DTGVSQNPRHKITKRGQNVTFRCDPISEHNRLYWYRQTLGQGPEFLTYFQNEAQLEKSRLLSDRFSAERPKGSFSTLEIQRTEQGDSAMYLCASSPGGEGPSTDTQYFGPGTRLTVL.

The rearrangement links TRBV4-3 to TRBJ1-1; D possibly corresponds to TRBD1 (5 bases). The germline gives CDR1 LGHNA, CDR2 YSLEER. The CDR3 length is 14 residues. The germline V and J ends were trimmed by 0 bases and 4 bases, with 9 bases remaining between them. Here the CDR3 DNA reads TGCGCCAGCAGCCAAGATGAGAGGGGCACTGAAGCTTTCTTT. It encodes CASSQDERGTEAFF.

The V gene is TRBV10-1, the J gene TRBJ1-2; D ambiguous. CDR3 length: 13 amino acids. Germline CDR1 reads WNHNN; CDR2 reads SYGVQD (reference sequence). Between the trimmed V and J ends, which lost 3 bases and 0 bases, there was a span of 5 bases. CDR3 sequence (DNA): TGCGCCAGCAGTGAAACGTCTAACTATGGCTACACCTTC. It yields the protein CASSETSNYGYTF.

The chain uses TRBV12-5 and TRBJ1-6, with 11 positions matching TRBD1. The trim removed 5 bases at V and 8 bases at J, leaving 2 bases unmatched. This CDR3 contains 14 residues. CDR1 LGHNT and CDR2 FRNRAP come from the germline V gene. CDR3 sequence (DNA): TGTGCTAGTGGTGGGACAGGGGGATATTCACCCCTCCACTTT. Its protein product is CASGGTGGYSPLHF.

The V gene is TRBV9, the J gene TRBJ1-6; D not certain. Germline V gene lookup returns CDR1 SGDLS and CDR2 YYNGEE. The CDR3 consists of 16 residues. Trimming removed 3 bases from V and 8 bases from J, with 18 bases in between. The DNA for the CDR3 is TGTGCCAGCAGCGAGCGTCCTCTTCAGGCTGATTCACCCCTCCACTTT. Translated: CASSERPLQADSPLHF.

This chain uses TRBV29-1 with TRBJ2-5; D not resolved. The last part of the DNA fits TRBJ2-7 better; the J call may be wrong. The CDR3 is made up of 11 amino acids. CDR1 is SQVTM and CDR2 is ANQGSEA in the germline V gene. CDR3 amino acids: CSVAGAYEQYF. The CDR3 DNA reads TGCAGCGTTGCCGGCGCCTACGAGCAGTACTTC.

The V gene is TRBV10-2, the J gene TRBJ1-2; tentatively, D is TRBD1 (5 bases). V lost 5 bases and J 1 base, leaving 11 bases between the germline ends. CDR3 size: 14 residues. The germline V gene encodes CDR1 WSHSY and CDR2 SAAADI. CDR3: CASSSTDFNYGYTF. Here the CDR3 DNA reads TGCGCCAGCAGTTCGACAGATTTTAACTATGGCTACACCTTC.

The chain is built from TRBV9 and TRBJ2-3, with 7 bases that match TRBD2. Germline CDR1 and CDR2: SGDLS and YYNGEE. This CDR3 comprises 15 residues. V lost 4 bases to trimming and J lost 0 bases; unmatched junction nucleotides: 5. Here the CDR3 DNA reads TGTGCCAGCAGCCTGACTAGCCCGAGCACAGATACGCAGTATTTT. This encodes CASSLTSPSTDTQYF.

The chain combines TRBV5-6 with TRBJ2-1; TRBD1 might be the D (5 bases). The CDR3 contains 15 residues. V shed 3 bases and J shed 2 bases, with 12 bases lying between them. Germline CDR1 and CDR2: SGHDT and YYEEEE. The CDR3 DNA is TGTGCCAGCAGCTCGAGCCAGGGCCCCTACAATGAGCAGTTCTTC. This sequence encodes CASSSSQGPYNEQFF.

This clone has only one observation. V is TRBV9 and J is TRBJ1-1, with D hard to call. The CDR3 contains 13 residues. Germline CDR1 reads SGDLS; CDR2 reads YYNGEE. V gave up 1 base and J gave up 0 bases, with 4 bases separating them. The CDR3 loop reads CASSVSLNTEAFF. The CDR3 DNA reads TGTGCCAGCAGCGTATCCCTGAACACTGAAGCTTTCTTT.

The gene calls are TRBV4-3 and TRBJ1-4; the D gene is possibly TRBD1 (5 bases). This CDR3 has 16 residues. The V gene's germline CDR1 is LGHNA and CDR2 YSLEER. Trimming removed 4 bases at V and 0 bases at J, with 12 bases between. This CDR3 reads CASSPWRGATNEKLFF. CDR3 sequence (DNA): TGCGCCAGCAGCCCGTGGCGGGGGGCAACTAATGAAAAACTGTTTTTT.

The chain joins TRBV29-1 to TRBJ1-2; D not resolved. Germline loops: CDR1 SQVTM, CDR2 ANQGSEA. V was pared by 4 bases and J by 3 bases, with 12 bases between. The CDR3 is made up of 13 amino acids. The CDR3 loop is CSVARTDDYGYTF. The CDR3 coding sequence is TGCAGCGTTGCTCGGACGGACGACTATGGCTACACCTTC. Filled out from reference TRBV29-1 and TRBJ1-2, the complete variable domain reads SAVISQKPSRDICQRGTSLTIQCQVDSQVTMMFWYRQQPGQSLTLIATANQGSEATYESGFVIDKFPISRPNLTFSTLTVSNMSPEDSSIYLCSVARTDDYGYTFGSGTRLTVV.

V gene TRBV11-3 combines with J gene TRBJ2-3; tentative D call: TRBD2 (6 bases). V dropped 3 bases and J dropped 1 base, with 11 bases sitting between them. Germline V gives CDR1 SGHNT, CDR2 YENEEA. The CDR3 runs to 15 residues. The CDR3: CASSLRDGGTDTQYF. CDR3 DNA: TGTGCCAGCAGCTTGCGGGACGGAGGCACAGATACGCAGTATTTT.

The chain joins TRBV5-1 to TRBJ2-3; 12 bases fit TRBD2. CDR1 and CDR2 from the germline V gene are SGHRS and YFSETQ. J gave up 3 bases and V 4 bases, and 6 bases lay outside the gene matches. This CDR3 region has 16 residues. The CDR3 loop is CASSPASGGATDTQYF. CDR3 nucleotide sequence: TGCGCCAGCAGCCCAGCTAGCGGGGGGGCAACAGATACGCAGTATTTT.

The chain links TRBV7-6 to TRBJ1-1; D is undetermined. The CDR3 runs to 14 residues. Trimming removed 3 bases at V and 1 base at J, with 9 bases between. Germline assignment: CDR1 SGHVS and CDR2 FNYEAQ. The CDR3 reads CASSLGRQNTEAFF. Here the CDR3 DNA reads TGTGCCAGCAGCTTGGGCAGGCAGAACACTGAAGCTTTCTTT.

The gene calls are TRBV7-9 and TRBJ2-7; TRBD2 is a possible D gene (6 bases). The germline gives CDR1 SEHNR, CDR2 FQNEAQ (reference sequence). Deletions cut 2 bases from V and 0 bases from J, with 11 bases between. The CDR3 has 15 amino acids. CDR3 sequence: CASSLSGRGSYEQYF. CDR3 nucleotides: TGTGCCAGCAGCTTAAGCGGGCGCGGCTCCTACGAGCAGTACTTC.

The chain uses TRBV7-2 and TRBJ1-2, with TRBD1 matching 9 bases. V was clipped by 8 bases and J by 3 bases; unmatched bases: 4. CDR3 size: 13 residues. Germline CDR1 SGHTA, CDR2 FQGNSA. The CDR3 nucleotides read TGTGCCAGCGGACGGGACAGGGACTATGGCTACACCTTC. Residues: CASGRDRDYGYTF.

This rearrangement joins TRBV5-5 to TRBJ1-5; D might be TRBD1 (5 bases). The germline CDR1 and CDR2 sequences are SGHKS and YYEKEE (reference sequence). The germline V and J ends were trimmed by 4 bases and 5 bases, with 10 bases remaining between them. The CDR3 is 13 amino acids. CDR3 in DNA: TGTGCCAGCAGCACAGGAGGGCATCAGCCCCAGCATTTT. The encoded protein is CASSTGGHQPQHF.

V and J are TRBV4-1 and TRBJ1-1, with D maybe TRBD1 (6 bases). V lost 0 bases to trimming and J lost 4 bases, with 9 bases between them. The germline V gene encodes CDR1 MGHRA and CDR2 YSYEKL. The CDR3 runs to 14 residues. CDR3: CASSQDPRGTEAFF. In DNA form, the CDR3 reads TGCGCCAGCAGCCAAGACCCCAGGGGCACTGAAGCTTTCTTT.

The chain has TRBV27 and TRBJ1-6; D not certain. The CDR3 has 14 residues. From germline, CDR1 is MNHEY and CDR2 SMNVEV (reference sequence). With 5 bases removed from V and 3 bases from J, the gap between germline ends came to 8 bases. CDR3 sequence: CASSPSDYNSPLHF. CDR3 DNA sequence: TGTGCCAGCAGTCCCTCAGACTATAATTCACCCCTCCACTTT.

The gene calls are TRBV12-5 and TRBJ1-5; 9 bases line up with TRBD1. Unmatched junction bases numbered 12, after V lost 1 base and J lost 5 bases. The CDR3 is 18 residues long. In germline, CDR1 is LGHNT, CDR2 FRNRAP. CDR3 DNA: TGTGCTAGTGGTTTGGGCGGGACAGGGACGTTAGGGGATCAGCCCCAGCATTTT. It is translated as CASGLGGTGTLGDQPQHF.

This clone was observed a single time. The rearrangement joins TRBV9 to TRBJ2-1, with TRBD2 matching over 12 bases. The germline V gene has CDR1 SGDLS and CDR2 YYNGEE. V was pared by 3 bases and J by 10 bases, with 11 bases of the junction left unmatched. CDR3 size: 16 residues. The CDR3 nucleotides read TGTGCCAGCAGCGCCTCCGGGACTAGCGGGTCTGAGGAGCAGTTCTTC. Its protein is CASSASGTSGSEEQFF. The full variable domain, its missing parts supplied by reference TRBV9 and TRBJ2-1, is DSGVTQTPKHLITATGQRVTLRCSPRSGDLSVYWYQQSLDQGLQFLIQYYNGEERAKGNILERFSAQQFPDLHSELNLSSLELGDSALYFCASSASGTSGSEEQFFGPGTRLTVL.